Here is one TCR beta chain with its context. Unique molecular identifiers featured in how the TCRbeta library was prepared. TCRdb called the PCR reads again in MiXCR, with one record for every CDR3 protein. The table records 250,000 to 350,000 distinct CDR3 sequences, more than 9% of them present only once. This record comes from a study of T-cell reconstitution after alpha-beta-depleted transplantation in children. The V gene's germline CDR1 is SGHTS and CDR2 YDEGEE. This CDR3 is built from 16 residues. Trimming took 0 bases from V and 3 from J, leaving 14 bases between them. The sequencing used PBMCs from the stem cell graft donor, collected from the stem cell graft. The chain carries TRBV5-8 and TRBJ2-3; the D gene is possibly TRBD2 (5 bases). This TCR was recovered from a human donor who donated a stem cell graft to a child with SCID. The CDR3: CASSLATKTGTDTQYF. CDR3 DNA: TGTGCCAGCAGCTTGGCGACTAAAACGGGGACAGATACGCAGTATTTT.